This entry lists 2 T cell receptor beta chains sequenced from one sample in a study of cytomegalovirus exposure and HLA in healthy donors. The PCR was carried out with 60 Vbeta primers and 13 Jbeta primers. Here immunoSEQ multiplex PCR was the method, and the copy in TCRdb shows in-frame clones only, minus some. The repertoire holds 100,000 to 150,000 clones, with about 80% as singletons. The sequenced sample consisted of PBMCs. These receptors originate from a young man in good health and CMV-seropositive.

The CDR3 DNA reads TGCGCCAGCAGTCTACCCAGGGGGAATGCTAATGAAAAACTGTTTTTT. Amino acid sequence: CASSLPRGNANEKLFF. The chain carries TRBV10-2 and TRBJ1-4; 7 positions match TRBD1. With V trimmed by 5 bases and J by 3 bases, 9 bases remained unmatched. The CDR3 length is 16 residues. The germline V gene encodes CDR1 WSHSY and CDR2 SAAADI.

Points on this clone: Germline and junction disagree at one end, which may indicate a read error. The CDR3 loop reads CAGSLTGEGTEAFF. The CDR3 bases are TGTGCCGGCAGCCTAACAGGGGAAGGCACTGAAGCTTTCTTT. This chain connects TRBV27 to TRBJ1-1; 7 bases map to TRBD1. The germline V gene has CDR1 MNHEY and CDR2 SMNVEV (reference sequence). The CDR3 length is 14 residues.